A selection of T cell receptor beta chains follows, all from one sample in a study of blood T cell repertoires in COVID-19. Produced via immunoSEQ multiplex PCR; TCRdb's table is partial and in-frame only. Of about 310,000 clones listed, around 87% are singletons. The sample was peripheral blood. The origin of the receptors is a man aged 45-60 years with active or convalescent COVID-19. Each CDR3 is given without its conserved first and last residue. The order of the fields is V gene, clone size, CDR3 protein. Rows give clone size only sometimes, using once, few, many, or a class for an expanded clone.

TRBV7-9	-	ASSLEAPGISEAF
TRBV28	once	ASSFRRVGEQF
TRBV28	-	ASSSPGQGYGYT
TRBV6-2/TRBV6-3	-	ASSYRSTYYNEQF
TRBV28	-	ASSVTSGGANEQF
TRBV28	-	ASSFGGNLLDEQF
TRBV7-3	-	ASSLRGQGTEAF
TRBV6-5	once	ASSLESRGNTIY
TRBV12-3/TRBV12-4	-	ASKSGWTEAF
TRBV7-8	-	ASSLRGFRSYEQY
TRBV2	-	ASSDDTRTNEQY
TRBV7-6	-	ASSSGTVQSSTDTQY
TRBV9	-	ASSVGVAGGPGEETQY
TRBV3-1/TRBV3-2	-	ASSQDPTRGAEQY
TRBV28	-	ASSYEGQASANGYT
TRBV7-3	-	ASSLARRNQETQY
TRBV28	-	ASSIRSEQY
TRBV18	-	ASSHSGTGDQPQH
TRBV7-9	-	ASSLGGRAKNIQY
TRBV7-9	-	ASSPGLAGGSNEQF
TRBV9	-	ASSVGGQDSFHYGYT
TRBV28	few	ASSWAIRGNNQPQH
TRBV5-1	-	ASSGGLAGGRDTQY
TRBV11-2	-	ASSLWGTGPNTEAF
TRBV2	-	ASRGTGAGTEAF
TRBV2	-	ASLPTGAYEQY
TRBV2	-	ASSRDRDNSPLH
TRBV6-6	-	ASSYRGQGGVQH
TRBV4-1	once	ASSQDQRGRGEQY
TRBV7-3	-	ASSPTGTDYEQY
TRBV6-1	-	ASSEEGAGNQPQH